The TCR beta chain described here comes from a study of blood T cell repertoires in COVID-19. Those enrolled, adults aged 18 to 89 years, came from about two dozen US areas. Libraries were prepared by immunoSEQ multiplex PCR; TCRdb keeps only in-frame clonotypes and omits some of them. The table lists 150,000 to 200,000 clones, 70% to 90% of them singletons. The specimen sequenced was PBMCs or T cells enriched from blood (not recorded which). The receptor was isolated from a man aged 35 to 55 who had recovered from COVID-19.

CDR3 sequence reads: CASTRLGGKDTGELFF. CDR3 DNA sequence: TGTGCCAGCACCCGCCTCGGAGGGAAGGACACCGGGGAGCTGTTTTTT. This chain links TRBV7-3 with TRBJ2-2; possible D gene TRBD2, 6 bases. The V end lost 7 bases, the J end lost 3 bases, and 18 bases lay between the germline ends. The CDR3 contains 16 residues. From germline, CDR1 is SGHTA and CDR2 FQGTGA.